The rows below give T cell receptor beta chains drawn from one sample of a study of long-term antiretroviral therapy in people with HIV. Clones were sequenced by immunoSEQ multiplex PCR, and TCRdb holds only the in-frame ones, with some missing. The sample comprises 20,000 to 30,000 clones, approximately 88% of which are singletons, and roughly 8.9% rests with the top ten. The input for sequencing was unsorted PBMCs, taken 1.8 years before starting antiretroviral therapy. These TCRs come from a man aged 45 to 65 with HIV. Both conserved end residues are part of each CDR3. D genes are given only for firm matches. Expanded clones are given a class, and other clones once, few, many or no size at all.

clone_size j_call v_call d_call cdr3_nt cdr3_aa
- TRBJ1-6 TRBV21-1 - TGTGCCAGCAGCAAAGCGCTCCAGGCCATCCTGAGCTCCTATAATTCACCCCTCCACTTT CASSKALQAILSSYNSPLHF
- TRBJ1-4 TRBV5-1 - TGCGCCAGCAGATCCGGGACGCACAATGGAAATGAAAAACTGTTTTTT CASRSGTHNGNEKLFF
- TRBJ1-1 TRBV30 - TGTGCCTGGAGTGGACTTACGAACACTGAAGCTTTCTTT CAWSGLTNTEAFF
- TRBJ1-3 TRBV11-2 - TGTGCCAGCAGCTCCCCTGGGGACTCTGGAAACACCATATATTTT CASSSPGDSGNTIYF
- TRBJ1-4 TRBV5-6 - TGTGCCAGCAGCTTGGGGGGGTACGGAGAAAAACTGTTTTTT CASSLGGYGEKLFF
- TRBJ1-1 TRBV6-5 - TGTGCCAGCAGTCCCCGGACAGTGGGGAACACTGAAGCTTTCTTT CASSPRTVGNTEAFF
- TRBJ1-3 TRBV5-1 - TGCGCCAGCAGCCCTCAACCCAGGGGATCTGGAAACACCATATATTTT CASSPQPRGSGNTIYF
few TRBJ2-7 TRBV14 - TGTGCCAGCAGCCCGTCGCTGGGGGATAGAATCTACGAGCAGTACTTC CASSPSLGDRIYEQYF
- TRBJ2-7 TRBV27 - TGTGCCAGCAGGCCCGGGACTCCAGTTCGGGTGCAGTACTTC CASRPGTPVRVQYF
- TRBJ1-2 TRBV27 TRBD1 TGTGCCAGCAGTTTATCTCGAGGGGGCGCGTCTGGCTACACCTTC CASSLSRGGASGYTF
once TRBJ2-5 TRBV2 - TGTGCCAGCAGTTTCACCAGAAGTGAGACCCAGTACTTC CASSFTRSETQYF